The rows below give T cell receptor beta chains drawn from one sample of a study of T cell responses to AZD1222 COVID-19 vaccine. The protocol was immunoSEQ multiplex PCR, while the TCRdb copy is restricted to in-frame clones and leaves out a portion. The profile shows about 81,000 clones, about 93% of them singletons. This sample comprised peripheral blood, obtained 28 days after the second AZD1222 dose. Receptors originate from an adult who received the AZD1222 COVID-19 vaccine. Each CDR3 is given with its conserved first and last residue. D genes are given only for firm matches. The size of a clone is reported for some rows only, either as once, few or many, or as a class for expanded clones.

NA | NA | TRBJ2-5 | 16 | TRBV21-1 | CASSPKEGAGGETQYF | TGTGCCAGCAGCCCAAAAGAGGGGGCAGGGGGAGAGACCCAGTACTTC
few | TRBD1 | TRBJ1-5 | 15 | TRBV5-8 | CASSSDGTVSQPQHF | TGTGCCAGCAGCTCGGATGGGACAGTATCACAGCCCCAGCATTTT
NA | TRBD1 | TRBJ1-4 | 14 | TRBV19 | CASSPTGAKEKLFF | TGTGCCAGTAGCCCGACAGGGGCTAAGGAAAAACTGTTTTTT
few | NA | TRBJ2-7 | 13 | TRBV30 | CAWSVQVSYEQYF | TGTGCCTGGAGTGTCCAGGTTTCCTACGAGCAGTACTTC
NA | TRBD1 | TRBJ2-7 | 13 | TRBV28 | CASSSGQSYEQYF | TGTGCCAGCAGTTCGGGACAGAGCTACGAGCAGTACTTC
NA | NA | TRBJ1-2 | 14 | TRBV25-1 | CASSEVGRHYGYTF | TGTGCCAGCAGTGAAGTCGGCAGGCACTATGGCTACACCTTC
NA | NA | TRBJ1-6 | 15 | TRBV30 | CAWHRTGTANSPLHF | TGTGCCTGGCATAGAACCGGGACGGCAAATTCACCCCTCCACTTT
NA | NA | TRBJ1-6 | 16 | TRBV27 | CASSLRTGNSNSPLHF | TGTGCCAGCAGTTTGCGGACCGGGAATAGTAATTCACCCCTCCACTTT
NA | TRBD1 | TRBJ2-5 | 16 | TRBV7-9 | CASSAEAGTGSETQYF | TGTGCCAGCAGCGCGGAAGCCGGGACAGGTAGCGAGACCCAGTACTTC
NA | TRBD1 | TRBJ1-1 | 17 | TRBV4-1 | CASSQDPRDRAATEAFF | TGCGCCAGCAGCCAAGATCCGCGCGACAGGGCGGCCACTGAAGCTTTCTTT
once | NA | TRBJ2-2 | 18 | TRBV6-6 | CASSRDIPGGLDTGELFF | TGTGCCAGCAGTCGGGACATCCCGGGGGGATTGGACACCGGGGAGCTGTTTTTT
NA | NA | TRBJ1-5 | 15 | TRBV7-8 | CASSLRAGDPQPQHF | TGTGCCAGCAGCTTAAGGGCAGGGGATCCTCAGCCCCAGCATTTT
NA | NA | TRBJ1-1 | 14 | TRBV7-6 | CASSLDGGSTEAFF | TGTGCCAGCAGCTTAGATGGTGGGTCCACTGAAGCTTTCTTT
NA | NA | TRBJ1-1 | 16 | TRBV6-2/TRBV6-3 | CASSRHRAQANTEAFF | TGTGCCAGCAGTAGACACAGGGCGCAGGCTAACACTGAAGCTTTCTTT
NA | NA | TRBJ1-2 | 14 | TRBV28 | CASSLSGRGSGYTF | TGTGCCAGCAGTTTGAGTGGCAGGGGCTCTGGCTACACCTTC
NA | NA | TRBJ1-2 | 14 | TRBV5-6 | CASSSGGGGYGYTF | TGTGCCAGCAGCTCCGGGGGAGGGGGTTATGGCTACACCTTC